These 29 T cell receptor beta chains originate from one sample sequenced in a study of a mutant IDH1 vaccine in newly diagnosed glioma. Sequenced by immunoSEQ multiplex PCR; TCRdb stores in-frame clones only, minus some. The sample carries over 30,000 clones, almost 80% recorded once. For these TCRs, the target antigens are not known. The sample's time point: week 35, safety follow-up. Doses of 300 ug of mutant IDH1 20-mer peptide were given with topical imiquimod. Sequenced material: PBMCs, taken from a glioma patient whose treatment included an IDH1 peptide vaccine. The source of these receptors is a woman aged 25 to 45 with glioma. Some clones in this sample may be carry-over from other donors' samples.

The chain links TRBV10-1 to TRBJ1-2, with 8 bases that match TRBD1. J was trimmed by 7 bases and V by 4 bases; bases with no gene match: 5. CDR3 length equals 13 residues. Germline V gives CDR1 WNHNN, CDR2 SYGVQD (reference sequence). The DNA of the CDR3 is TGCGCCAGCAGTGCCTGGACAGGGAGTGGCTACACCTTC. Encoded protein: CASSAWTGSGYTF.

V and J are TRBV20-1 and TRBJ2-3; no clear D gene. The germline V and J ends were trimmed by 7 bases and 4 bases, with 3 bases remaining between them. This CDR3 comprises 9 residues. Germline CDR1 and CDR2: DFQATT and SNEGSKA (reference sequence). In DNA, the CDR3 is TGCAGTGGGGCAGATACGCAGTATTTT. Translation: CSGADTQYF.

This clone is a singleton in its sample. V and J are TRBV7-9 and TRBJ2-7, with unresolved D. CDR3 length equals 13 residues. The germline V gene encodes CDR1 SEHNR and CDR2 FQNEAQ (reference sequence). The V end lost 6 bases, the J end lost 0 bases, and 9 bases lay between the germline ends. The CDR3 nucleotides are TGTGCCAGCAGTGCAGGAACCTCCTACGAGCAGTACTTC. Protein sequence: CASSAGTSYEQYF.

This sequence joins TRBV18 and TRBJ2-4; D unresolved. V lost 4 bases and J 13 bases, leaving 17 bases between the germline ends. The CDR3 has 13 amino acids. Germline V gene data show CDR1 as KGHSH and CDR2 as LQKENI. CDR3 nucleotides: TGTGCCAGCTCACAATCCGAGTCCGAAAGCCAGTACTTC. Its translation: CASSQSESESQYF.

This chain connects TRBV29-1 to TRBJ1-2; TRBD1 is a possible D gene (6 bases). Germline V gives CDR1 SQVTM, CDR2 ANQGSEA. Trimming stripped 2 bases from V and 8 bases from J, with 21 bases between. The CDR3 contains 15 residues. The CDR3 loop is CSVELPGVRGYGYTF. In DNA form, the CDR3 reads TGCAGCGTTGAACTTCCAGGGGTCCGGGGGTACGGCTACACCTTC.

The CDR3 loop is CASSRVGHRATGEQFF. The CDR3 nucleotides read TGCGCCAGCAGCCGGGTGGGACACCGCGCAACTGGGGAGCAGTTCTTC. The gene calls are TRBV4-1 and TRBJ2-1; possible D gene TRBD1, 6 bases. V was trimmed by 4 bases and J by 10 bases, leaving 23 bases between them. Looked up from germline, CDR1 is MGHRA and CDR2 is YSYEKL. This CDR3 comprises 16 residues.

This clone was observed a single time. The V call is TRBV4-1, the J call TRBJ2-1; 7 bases are a match to TRBD2. The CDR3 contains 20 residues. The J segment lost 0 bases and the V segment lost 4 bases, leaving 18 bases of the junction unmatched. Germline-derived CDR1 and CDR2 are MGHRA and YSYEKL. In DNA, the CDR3 is TGCGCCAGCAGCCTCCGGGAGGAGGGTGCCTACGTTAGCTCCTACAATGAGCAGTTCTTC. This translates into CASSLREEGAYVSSYNEQFF.

This chain uses TRBV11-3 with TRBJ2-2; 9 bases are a match to TRBD2. The trim removed 5 bases at V and 4 bases at J, leaving 11 bases unmatched. Germline CDR1 and CDR2: SGHNT and YENEEA. The CDR3 extends over 17 amino acids. The DNA of the CDR3 is TGTGCCAGCAGCGGTGTAGCGGGAGTCGTCGGCACCGGGGAGCTGTTTTTT. Residues: CASSGVAGVVGTGELFF. Combining the CDR3 with reference TRBV11-3 and TRBJ2-2 gives the whole variable domain EAGVVQSPRYKIIEKKQPVAFWCNPISGHNTLYWYLQNLGQGPELLIRYENEEAVDDSQLPKDRFSAERLKGVDSTLKIQPAELGDSAVYLCASSGVAGVVGTGELFFGEGSRLTVL.

The sample holds one count of this clone. V and J are TRBV19 and TRBJ2-1, with D unclear. This CDR3 comprises 17 residues. From germline, CDR1 is LNHDA and CDR2 SQIVND (reference sequence). V was cut by 2 bases and J by 1 base, with 15 bases left in between. Here the CDR3 DNA reads TGTGCCAGTAGTATAAATGCTCAAATGGGTTCCTACAATGAGCAGTTCTTC. This gives the protein CASSINAQMGSYNEQFF.

This chain uses TRBV27 with TRBJ2-1; D perhaps matches TRBD2 (6 bases). The CDR3 is made up of 14 amino acids. In germline, CDR1 is MNHEY, CDR2 SMNVEV (reference sequence). V was cut by 3 bases and J by 2 bases, with 8 bases left in between. The CDR3 here is CASSLRDPYNEQFF. The DNA of the CDR3 is TGTGCCAGCAGTTTGCGGGACCCCTACAATGAGCAGTTCTTC.

The count of this clone is one. V gene TRBV28 combines with J gene TRBJ1-1; D remains ambiguous. Per germline, CDR1 MDHEN and CDR2 SYDVKM. The CDR3 sequence is 14 residues long. The V end lost 3 bases, the J end lost 1 base, and 9 bases lay between the germline ends. The CDR3 is CASSLISENTEAFF. Here the CDR3 DNA reads TGTGCCAGCAGTTTGATTTCAGAGAACACTGAAGCTTTCTTT.

CDR3: CACFTGVENTIYF. CDR3 DNA sequence: TGTGCCTGCTTTACAGGGGTAGAAAACACCATATATTTT. The V and J genes are TRBV30 and TRBJ1-3; 7 bases match TRBD1. CDR1 is GTSNPN and CDR2 is SVGIG in the germline V gene (reference sequence). Trimming at V came to 6 bases and at J to 6 bases, leaving 8 bases not matched to a gene. This CDR3 contains 13 residues.

V and J are TRBV2 and TRBJ2-1, with a weak D call TRBD2 (5 bases). CDR3 size: 11 residues. Germline CDR1 is SNHLY and CDR2 is FYNNEI. With 6 bases removed from V and 12 bases from J, the gap between germline ends came to 12 bases. This CDR3 reads CASSLAAGQFF. In DNA, the CDR3 is TGTGCCAGCAGCCTCGCGGCGGGGCAGTTCTTC.

This chain joins TRBV7-6 and TRBJ1-4, with no clear D. Germline V gene lookup returns CDR1 SGHVS and CDR2 FNYEAQ. The V gene lost 5 bases and the J gene lost 8 bases, with 18 bases spanning the gap. CDR3 length: 15 amino acids. This chain's CDR3 is CASSPLRSEGEKLFF. The CDR3 bases are TGTGCCAGCAGCCCACTACGATCAGAAGGGGAAAAACTGTTTTTT. Full variable domain (outside the CDR3, taken from reference TRBV7-6 and TRBJ1-4): GAGVSQSPRYKVTKRGQDVALRCDPISGHVSLYWYRQALGQGPEFLTYFNYEAQQDKSGLPNDRFSAERPEGSISTLTIQRTEQRDSAMYRCASSPLRSEGEKLFFGSGTQLSVL.

This chain connects TRBV19 to TRBJ1-1, with TRBD1 identical over 7 bases. Per germline, CDR1 LNHDA and CDR2 SQIVND (reference sequence). The CDR3 runs to 17 residues. Germline trimming cut 4 bases from V and 5 bases from J; bases unmatched to any gene: 16. CDR3 region: CASSNPTGNSRGTEAFF. The CDR3 DNA reads as TGTGCCAGTAGTAACCCGACAGGGAACAGTCGGGGGACTGAAGCTTTCTTT.

The chain employs TRBV5-4 and TRBJ1-1, with 8 bases lining up with TRBD1. This CDR3 comprises 14 residues. Per the germline V gene, CDR1 is SGHNT and CDR2 is YYREEE (reference sequence). Germline trimming cut 1 base from V and 6 bases from J; bases unmatched to any gene: 5. CDR3 DNA: TGTGCCAGCAGCTTGCCAGGGGGCAGGGCTGAAGCTTTCTTT. It specifies CASSLPGGRAEAFF. Using reference TRBV5-4 and TRBJ1-1 for the parts outside the CDR3, the full variable domain is ETGVTQSPTHLIKTRGQQVTLRCSSQSGHNTVSWYQQALGQGPQFIFQYYREEENGRGNFPPRFSGLQFPNYSSELNVNALELDDSALYLCASSLPGGRAEAFFGQGTRLTVV.

This clone ranks as large. The chain joins TRBV19 to TRBJ1-5, with a weak D call TRBD1 (6 bases). This CDR3 spans 18 amino acids. Germline V gene sequence: CDR1 LNHDA, CDR2 SQIVND (reference sequence). The germline V and J ends were trimmed by 5 bases and 2 bases, with 22 bases remaining between them. The CDR3 nucleotides are TGTGCCAGTAGTCTAACACCGACAGGAGGGGTGGGCAATCAGCCCCAGCATTTT. As protein: CASSLTPTGGVGNQPQHF.

The V call is TRBV9, the J call TRBJ1-1; 11 positions match TRBD1. CDR1 is SGDLS, CDR2 YYNGEE, per germline. V lost 0 bases to trimming and J lost 4 bases; unmatched junction nucleotides: 2. The CDR3 length is 15 residues. CDR3 loop: CASSVVGTGGTEAFF. The CDR3, as DNA: TGTGCCAGCAGCGTAGTCGGGACAGGGGGCACTGAAGCTTTCTTT.

The chain employs TRBV15 and TRBJ1-5; 7 positions match TRBD1. Germline lookup yields CDR1 LNHNV and CDR2 YYDKDF (reference sequence). This CDR3 is 14 amino acids long. Trimming at V came to 4 bases and at J to 3 bases, leaving 3 bases not matched to a gene. The CDR3 is CATSIDRANQPQHF. For the CDR3, the DNA is TGTGCCACCAGCATTGACAGGGCCAATCAGCCCCAGCATTTT.

This chain uses TRBV9 with TRBJ2-5; TRBD2 agrees at 11 bases. V lost 4 bases and J lost 1; bases outside the gene matches: 3. Germline CDR1 reads SGDLS; CDR2 reads YYNGEE. The length of the CDR3 is 15 residues. DNA of the CDR3: TGTGCCAGCAGCCCAGGGACTAGCGGCCAAGAGACCCAGTACTTC. Amino acids: CASSPGTSGQETQYF.

This CDR3 reads CASSPVAGGEETQYF. For the CDR3, the DNA is TGTGCCAGCAGCCCTGTAGCGGGAGGGGAAGAGACCCAGTACTTC. The chain uses TRBV7-9 and TRBJ2-5; 11 bases are a match to TRBD2. The germline CDR1 and CDR2 sequences are SEHNR and FQNEAQ (reference sequence). The V and J ends lost 5 bases and 3 bases, in that order; junction bases with no gene match: 5. The CDR3 loop spans 15 amino acids.

The chain has TRBV7-9 and TRBJ2-3, with D perhaps assigned TRBD1 or TRBD2 (5 bases each). Deletions cut 4 bases from V and 5 bases from J, with 13 bases between. This CDR3 region has 14 residues. The germline V gene has CDR1 SEHNR and CDR2 FQNEAQ (reference sequence). The CDR3 bases are TGTGCCAGCAGCTGGGGCGGAGCGGTAGATACGCAGTATTTT. Translated, it gives CASSWGGAVDTQYF.

The chain carries TRBV28 and TRBJ2-2; 7 bases are shared with TRBD2. The CDR3 consists of 13 residues. Trimming cost V 3 bases and J 8 bases; bases outside gene matches: 3. Germline assignment: CDR1 MDHEN and CDR2 SYDVKM. The CDR3: CASSFGTTGELFF. As DNA, the CDR3 is TGTGCCAGCAGTTTCGGGACTACGGGGGAGCTGTTTTTT.

This chain connects TRBV9 to TRBJ1-1, with unresolved D. Germline V gene lookup returns CDR1 SGDLS and CDR2 YYNGEE. This CDR3 is built from 14 residues. The ends were cut back, 3 bases at V and 0 bases at J, with 9 bases in the middle. This chain's CDR3 is CASSDSGMNTEAFF. CDR3 in DNA: TGTGCCAGCAGCGACAGTGGAATGAACACTGAAGCTTTCTTT. Based on the CDR3 plus reference TRBV9 and TRBJ1-1, the full variable domain is DSGVTQTPKHLITATGQRVTLRCSPRSGDLSVYWYQQSLDQGLQFLIQYYNGEERAKGNILERFSAQQFPDLHSELNLSSLELGDSALYFCASSDSGMNTEAFFGQGTRLTVV.

This sequence joins TRBV5-4 and TRBJ2-2, with D perhaps matching TRBD1 or TRBD2 (5 bases each). Germline V lookup: CDR1 SGHNT, CDR2 YYREEE (reference sequence). The CDR3 is 15 amino acids. Trimming cost V 4 bases and J 4 bases, with 14 bases left between them. The CDR3 loop reads CASSASRGFTGELFF. CDR3 in DNA: TGTGCCAGCAGCGCCTCTCGGGGCTTCACCGGGGAGCTGTTTTTT.

The chain has TRBV6-1 and TRBJ2-1; no reliable D call. Trimming took off 10 bases at V and 4 bases at J, with 20 bases between the two ends. Germline CDR1 MNHNS, CDR2 SASEGT. This CDR3 comprises 15 residues. The chain's CDR3 is CAIPIKLGFYNEQFF. As DNA, the CDR3 is TGTGCCATTCCCATTAAACTCGGATTTTACAATGAGCAGTTCTTC.

This clone was picked up a small number of times. V and J are TRBV27 and TRBJ1-1; D not resolved. Germline V gene lookup returns CDR1 MNHEY and CDR2 SMNVEV (reference sequence). The length of the CDR3 is 12 residues. Trimming removed 6 bases from V and 3 bases from J, with 8 bases in between. The CDR3 region is CASRTYDTEAFF. The CDR3 DNA reads as TGTGCCAGCAGGACATACGACACTGAAGCTTTCTTT.

The CDR3 nucleotides read TGCAGCGTTCGACTAGCGGGAGGGGGCTACGAGCAGTACTTC. Protein: CSVRLAGGGYEQYF. The chain combines TRBV29-1 with TRBJ2-7, with TRBD2 matching 14 bases. V shed 5 bases and J 3 bases; nucleotides not matched to a gene: 3. CDR3 length: 14 residues. In germline, CDR1 is SQVTM, CDR2 ANQGSEA.

The rearrangement links TRBV9 to TRBJ1-3; D not resolved. This CDR3 has 14 residues. Germline assignment: CDR1 SGDLS and CDR2 YYNGEE. Trimming stripped 0 bases from V and 0 bases from J, with 4 bases between. This CDR3 is CASSVGISGNTIYF. DNA of the CDR3: TGTGCCAGCAGCGTAGGTATCTCTGGAAACACCATATATTTT.